Detailed here is one T cell receptor (beta chain). The target of this receptor is not known. Base-call qualities are not available, and no considerably larger clone is one nucleotide away. The entry originates in a study of blood T cell repertoires in COVID-19 (dated by TCRdb to about 2020). Background for the entire study: Samples covering the acute and convalescent phases of COVID-19 were provided by collaborators in the United States, Italy and Spain. The material from the prospective study consisted of cDNA or gDNA derived from T cells, B-cell-depleted T cells, or PBMCs. Subjects who had been exposed to COVID-19, were actively infected with it, or had recovered from it provided the deeply sampled blood TCRbeta repertoires that made up the dataset. A freely available public database, intended as a resource for researchers studying the immune response to SARS-CoV-2, is where the repertoires were released. Samples came from the ongoing ImmuneRACE study (first 160 participants) plus 1,254 subjects from 6 global collaborators. A de-identified subject ID, COVID-19 status, age in years and sex were almost always included in the sample metadata. Where available, HLA class I and class II types were taken from metadata supplied by the sample provider and were not determined by assay-based typing.

TCRbeta CDR3 regions were amplified from genomic DNA using the immunoSEQ Assay, a bias-controlled multiplex PCR. The study's processing was this. Within the assay, amplification of reference gene primers was used to estimate how many nucleated cells each sample contained. Sequence reads were collapsed and filtered to measure the absolute abundance of every unique TCRbeta CDR3 rearrangement. For each sample, productive Simpson clonality was calculated by taking the square root of Simpson's diversity index across productive rearrangements. The source is immuneACCESS, and TCRdb retained only in-frame sequences with V and J called. Part of the clones is not carried over; for the studies checked, unresolved V genes explain less than half of this, and the remainder is unexplained. That table furnishes V, J and clone size, whereas the DNA furnished D and trimming. This sample comprises 80,000 to 100,000 clones, about 85% of them detected only once. Together, the top ten hold roughly 4.4% of the sample.

Here is what the overall study found, with its caveats: The quantity of clinical and demographic metadata differed by source and by participant and was supplied without curation.

The collaborating institutions used their own protocols to collect whole blood in K2EDTA tubes. For TCRbeta analysis, collaborators shipped samples in one of three forms: frozen whole blood, isolated PBMCs, or DNA extracted from either of those sample types. V and J are truncated by 2 bases and 7 bases respectively, leaving an intervening sequence of 11 bases. Based on the germline V gene, the CDR1 and CDR2 sequences are SNHLY and FYNNEI. The CDR3 spans 14 residues, from the cysteine through the phenylalanine. Kept here is only the CDR3 DNA, which spans 42 bases and is read in frame from base 1. Sequencing was done on a sample of peripheral blood. The sequence links TRBV2 to TRBJ1-4; TRBD1 could be the D gene, as 5 bases match. This receptor was obtained from a man aged 60 to 69 with acute or convalescent COVID-19. The sequenced DNA: TGTGCCAGCAGTGAAAATCTGGGGGGTGAAAAACTGTTTTTT. Its product reads: CASSENLGGEKLFF.